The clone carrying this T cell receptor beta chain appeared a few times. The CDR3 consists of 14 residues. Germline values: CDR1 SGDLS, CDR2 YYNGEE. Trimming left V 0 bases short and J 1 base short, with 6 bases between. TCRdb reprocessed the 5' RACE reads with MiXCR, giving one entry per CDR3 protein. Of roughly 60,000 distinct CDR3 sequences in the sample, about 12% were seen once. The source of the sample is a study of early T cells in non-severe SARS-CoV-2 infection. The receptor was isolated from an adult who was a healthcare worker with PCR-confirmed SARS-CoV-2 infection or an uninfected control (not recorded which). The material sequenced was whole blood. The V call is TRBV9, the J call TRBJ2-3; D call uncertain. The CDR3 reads CASSVGGRTDTQYF. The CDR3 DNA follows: TGTGCCAGCAGCGTAGGGGGTCGCACAGATACGCAGTATTTT. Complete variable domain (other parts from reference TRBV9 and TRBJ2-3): DSGVTQTPKHLITATGQRVTLRCSPRSGDLSVYWYQQSLDQGLQFLIQYYNGEERAKGNILERFSAQQFPDLHSELNLSSLELGDSALYFCASSVGGRTDTQYFGPGTRLTVL.